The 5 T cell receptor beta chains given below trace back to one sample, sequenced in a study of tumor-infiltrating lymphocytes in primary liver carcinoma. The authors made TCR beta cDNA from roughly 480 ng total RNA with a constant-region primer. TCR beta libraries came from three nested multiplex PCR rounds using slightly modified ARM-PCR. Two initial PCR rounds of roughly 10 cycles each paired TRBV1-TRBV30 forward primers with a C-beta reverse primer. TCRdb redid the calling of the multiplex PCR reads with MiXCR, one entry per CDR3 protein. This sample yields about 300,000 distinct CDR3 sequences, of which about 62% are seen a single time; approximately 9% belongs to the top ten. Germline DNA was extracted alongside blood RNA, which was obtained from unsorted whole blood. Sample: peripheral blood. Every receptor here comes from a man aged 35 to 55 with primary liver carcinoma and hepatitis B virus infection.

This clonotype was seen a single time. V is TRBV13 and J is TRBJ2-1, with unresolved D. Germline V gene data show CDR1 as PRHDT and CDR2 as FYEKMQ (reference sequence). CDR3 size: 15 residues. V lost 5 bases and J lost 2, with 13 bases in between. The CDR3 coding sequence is TGTGCCAGCAGCCCCCAGCCGAACCCCTACAATGAGCAGTTCTTC. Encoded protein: CASSPQPNPYNEQFF.

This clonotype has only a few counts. CDR3 DNA: TGTGCCAGCAGTTACCTAGTGGGTAGCGGGATCTCCTACAATGAGCAGTTCTTC. As protein: CASSYLVGSGISYNEQFF. V usage is TRBV6-2 or TRBV6-3 and J usage is TRBJ2-1; 8 bases align to TRBD2. The CDR3 consists of 18 residues. Trimming cost V 2 bases and J 0 bases; bases outside gene matches: 9. Germline CDR1 and CDR2: MNHEY and SVGEGT.

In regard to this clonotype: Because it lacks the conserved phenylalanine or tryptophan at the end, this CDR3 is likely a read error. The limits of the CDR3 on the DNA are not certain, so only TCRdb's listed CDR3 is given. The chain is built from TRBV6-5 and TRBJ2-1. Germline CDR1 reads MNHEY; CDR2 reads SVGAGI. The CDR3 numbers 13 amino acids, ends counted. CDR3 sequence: CASSFRTTNEQFY.

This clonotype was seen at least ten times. CDR3 sequence reads: CASRGLIDTQYF. For the CDR3, the DNA is TGTGCCAGCAGGGGGCTGATAGATACGCAGTATTTT. V and J are TRBV12-3 or TRBV12-4 and TRBJ2-3; tentatively, D is TRBD1 (5 bases). V was clipped by 6 bases and J by 5 bases, with 9 bases between them. The CDR3 covers 12 residues.

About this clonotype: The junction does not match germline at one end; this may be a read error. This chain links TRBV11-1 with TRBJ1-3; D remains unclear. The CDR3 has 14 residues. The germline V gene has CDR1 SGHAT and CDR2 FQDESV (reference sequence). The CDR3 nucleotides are TGTGCCAGCAGCTTATGGCAGACTGGAGACACCATGTATTTT. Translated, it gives CASSLWQTGDTMYF.